The rows below give T cell receptor beta chains drawn from one sample of a study of cytomegalovirus exposure and HLA in healthy donors. This table comes from immunoSEQ multiplex PCR, and its TCRdb copy is limited to in-frame clones, with some not included. Of 100,000 to 150,000 clones in the sample, roughly 78% were seen once. The material sequenced was PBMCs. These receptor sequences come from a man under 40 in good health and CMV-seronegative. Each CDR3 is given with its conserved first and last residue. D genes are given only for firm matches. Size is omitted from some rows. Given values are once, few, many or a class for expanded clones.

>few|TRBV4-2|TRBJ2-3|NA
TGTGCCAGCAGCCAAGATGGGGCTACGCAGTATTTT
CASSQDGATQYF
>NA|TRBV7-2|TRBJ2-5|TRBD2
TGTGCCAGCAGCTCGGGAACCGGGACTAGCGGGGGGCGGACCCAGTACTTC
CASSSGTGTSGGRTQYF
>NA|TRBV19|TRBJ1-1|TRBD1
TGTGCCAGTAACCCGGGCGTGGACAGGGTGGTTGAAGCTTTCTTT
CASNPGVDRVVEAFF
>NA|TRBV2|TRBJ1-3|TRBD1
TGTGCCAGCAGAAACTCAGGGGGGCCTGGAAACACCATATATTTT
CASRNSGGPGNTIYF
>NA|TRBV4-3|TRBJ2-7|TRBD2
TGCGCCAGCAGCCAAGATTGGCTAGCGGGGGTCTACGAGCAGTACTTC
CASSQDWLAGVYEQYF
>NA|TRBV6-4|TRBJ1-2|NA
TGTGCCAGCAGACCTGACACAGCTATCAACTATGGCTACACCTTC
CASRPDTAINYGYTF
>NA|TRBV9|TRBJ2-7|TRBD1
TGTGCCAGCAGCCCCCGGACAGGGAGAGGGTACGAGCAGTACTTC
CASSPRTGRGYEQYF
>NA|TRBV28|TRBJ1-6|TRBD1
TGTGCCAGCAGTTTGGGACAGGGCTCCTATAATTCACCCCTCCACTTT
CASSLGQGSYNSPLHF
>NA|TRBV4-3|TRBJ1-3|TRBD1
TGCGCCAGCAGCCAAGATCGGGACAGCTCTGGAAACACCATATATTTT
CASSQDRDSSGNTIYF
>NA|TRBV7-9|TRBJ1-1|NA
TGTTCCAGCAGCGAGTACAGGGAACGGGGCACTGAAGCTTTCTTT
CSSSEYRERGTEAFF
>NA|TRBV4-1|TRBJ1-1|NA
TGCGCCAGCAGCCAAGTCGCGCGTGGGAACACTGAAGCTTTCTTT
CASSQVARGNTEAFF
>NA|TRBV2|TRBJ2-6|TRBD2
TGTGCCAGCAGTTCTCATCCACTAGCGGGGGGAGGTGGTGGGGCCAACGTCCTGACTTTC
CASSSHPLAGGGGGANVLTF
>few|TRBV5-1|TRBJ1-1|NA
TGCGCCAGCAGCTTGGTTTCAGGGTGGGGCTCTGAAGCTTTCTTT
CASSLVSGWGSEAFF
>NA|TRBV2|TRBJ2-7|NA
TGTGCCAGCGGGCTTTACAGCTACGAGCAGTACTTC
CASGLYSYEQYF
>NA|TRBV9|TRBJ1-1|NA
TGTGCCAGCAGCGTAGGGGCGAACACTGAAGCTTTCTTT
CASSVGANTEAFF
>NA|TRBV28|TRBJ1-2|NA
TGTGCCAGCAGTTTAGGTACAGGTTTAGATGGCTACACCTTC
CASSLGTGLDGYTF